These 13 T cell receptor beta chains originate from one sample sequenced in a study of Ad26.COV2.S vaccination and SARS-CoV-2 variants. Method: immunoSEQ multiplex PCR; TCRdb's copy keeps in-frame clones and lacks some. The table has about 350,000 clones, around 86% seen once; the top ten hold approximately 3.6%. The treatment here: 15 to 20 received Ad26.COV2.S at low or high dose, single or two shots; several received placebo; per-sample allocation not given. All samples were drawn on day 63, counting from the first vaccine or placebo injection. The material was peripheral blood, obtained in a trial of Ad26.COV2.S vaccine versus placebo. The receptors were gathered from a person between 18 and 59 years old who received the Ad26.COV2.S COVID-19 vaccine or a placebo.

The chain joins TRBV11-2 to TRBJ1-4; D gene ambiguous. The CDR3 contains 14 residues. The germline CDR1 and CDR2 sequences are SGHAT and FQNNGV. V was pared by 3 bases and J by 5 bases, with 10 bases between. This chain's CDR3 is CASSFRHPNEKLFF. The CDR3 DNA is TGTGCCAGCAGCTTCCGGCACCCAAATGAAAAACTGTTTTTT. The variable domain in full, completed from reference TRBV11-2 and TRBJ1-4, reads EAGVAQSPRYKIIEKRQSVAFWCNPISGHATLYWYQQILGQGPKLLIQFQNNGVVDDSQLPKDRFSAERLKGVDSTLKIQPAKLEDSAVYLCASSFRHPNEKLFFGSGTQLSVL.

This clone was counted a single time. V is TRBV30 and J is TRBJ1-1; D uncertain. With 0 bases removed from V and 13 bases from J, the gap between germline ends came to 18 bases. Germline CDR1 and CDR2: GTSNPN and SVGIG (reference sequence). The CDR3 covers 13 residues. CDR3 protein: CAWSVSGSGVGFF. The CDR3 coding sequence is TGTGCCTGGAGTGTAAGTGGTTCGGGTGTGGGTTTCTTT.

This chain joins TRBV7-9 and TRBJ1-3, with D unclear. There are 14 residues in the CDR3. From germline, CDR1 is SEHNR and CDR2 FQNEAQ (reference sequence). V was pared by 2 bases and J by 0 bases, with 5 bases between. This chain's CDR3 is CASSLTVSGNTIYF. The DNA for the CDR3 is TGTGCCAGCAGCTTAACGGTCTCTGGAAACACCATATATTTT.

The chain has TRBV29-1 and TRBJ1-2, with D uncertain. Trimming stripped 7 bases from V and 4 bases from J, with 28 bases between. Germline V gene sequence: CDR1 SQVTM, CDR2 ANQGSEA. The CDR3 is 17 amino acids. CDR3 sequence: CSAEVRAHYPGGYGYTF. CDR3 coding DNA: TGCAGCGCTGAGGTCCGAGCCCATTACCCTGGTGGCTATGGCTACACCTTC.

The chain combines TRBV19 with TRBJ1-5; D possibly corresponds to TRBD1 (5 bases). Germline values: CDR1 LNHDA, CDR2 SQIVND (reference sequence). CDR3 length: 15 residues. Trimming took off 4 bases at V and 4 bases at J, with 14 bases between the two ends. In DNA form, the CDR3 reads TGTGCCAGTAGTAGGTTGGGGGTATCAAATCAGCCCCAGCATTTT. Protein product: CASSRLGVSNQPQHF.

V gene TRBV5-1 combines with J gene TRBJ2-7; possibly TRBD1 for D (6 bases). The CDR3 runs to 14 residues. Germline CDR1 SGHRS, CDR2 YFSETQ. The V end was cut by 7 bases, the J end by 1 base, with 15 bases between. Here the CDR3 reads CASGPRTDSYEQYF. CDR3 DNA sequence: TGCGCCAGCGGACCGCGGACAGATTCCTACGAGCAGTACTTC.

The chain has TRBV9 and TRBJ2-4; perhaps D is TRBD1 or TRBD2 (5 bases each). V was pared by 0 bases and J by 0 bases, with 7 bases between. The CDR3 consists of 15 residues. Germline V gives CDR1 SGDLS, CDR2 YYNGEE. The CDR3 here is CASSVGDLAKNIQYF. CDR3 DNA sequence: TGTGCCAGCAGCGTAGGGGACCTAGCCAAAAACATTCAGTACTTC.

The chain is built from TRBV5-1 and TRBJ2-7; 11 nucleotides line up with TRBD2. The junction had 9 bases not matched to a gene; V was cut back by 2 bases and J by 2 bases. Germline V lookup: CDR1 SGHRS, CDR2 YFSETQ. This CDR3 has 17 amino acids. The DNA for the CDR3 is TGCGCCAGCAGCTTTGCTTCCGGGACTAGCGGCCCCTACGAGCAGTACTTC. This gives the protein CASSFASGTSGPYEQYF.

V usage is TRBV2 and J usage is TRBJ2-3, with 10 bases aligning to TRBD2. This CDR3 has 20 amino acids. Trimming removed 8 bases from V and 0 bases from J; junction bases left unmatched: 20. Germline V gene sequence: CDR1 SNHLY, CDR2 FYNNEI. This CDR3 is CASVGGFLAGDRISTDTQYF. In DNA, the CDR3 is TGTGCCAGCGTAGGGGGATTTCTAGCGGGGGACCGAATTAGCACAGATACGCAGTATTTT.

The V call is TRBV6-4, the J call TRBJ1-1; TRBD1 matches at 8 bases. With 3 bases clipped from V and 4 bases from J, the junction kept 10 bases outside the gene matches. The germline CDR1 and CDR2 sequences are MRHNA and SNTAGT. This CDR3 is 16 amino acids long. The CDR3 spells CASSEGPQGDGTEAFF. In DNA, the CDR3 is TGTGCCAGCAGTGAGGGTCCACAGGGGGATGGCACTGAAGCTTTCTTT.

The chain joins TRBV2 to TRBJ2-5; maybe TRBD1 (5 bases). Germline CDR1 reads SNHLY; CDR2 reads FYNNEI. Deletions cut 2 bases from V and 4 bases from J, with 14 bases between. The CDR3 contains 15 residues. CDR3 amino acids: CASSEMAGKGETQYF. The CDR3 nucleotides are TGTGCCAGCAGTGAAATGGCAGGGAAGGGAGAGACCCAGTACTTC.

The chain uses TRBV10-3 and TRBJ1-4; D possibly corresponds to TRBD1 (5 bases). Trimming took off 5 bases at V and 0 bases at J, with 7 bases between the two ends. The CDR3 spans 14 residues. Per germline, CDR1 ENHRY and CDR2 SYGVKD. CDR3 residues: CAISMGATNEKLFF. The CDR3 nucleotides are TGTGCCATCAGTATGGGGGCAACTAATGAAAAACTGTTTTTT.

Here the CDR3 reads CASSPTGGMETQYF. Here the CDR3 DNA reads TGTGCCAGCAGTCCAACAGGGGGCATGGAGACCCAGTACTTC. The V gene is TRBV6-5, the J gene TRBJ2-5, with 9 bases identical to TRBD1. The V gene end was trimmed by 5 bases and the J gene end by 5 bases; junction bases not matched to a gene: 6. The length of the CDR3 is 14 residues. Germline values: CDR1 MNHEY, CDR2 SVGAGI.